This entry lists 29 T cell receptor beta chains sequenced from one sample in a study of blood T cell repertoires in COVID-19. Only in-frame clones appear in the TCRdb table, and some are missing; sequencing was by immunoSEQ multiplex PCR. The sample lists roughly 250,000 clones, around 90% seen once, with more than 0.95% in the top ten. Sequencing was performed on peripheral blood. The receptors derive from a woman aged 40 to 49 who had recovered from COVID-19.

The chain joins TRBV5-1 to TRBJ1-5; TRBD1 aligns across 10 bases. The CDR3 length is 14 residues. Per germline, CDR1 SGHRS and CDR2 YFSETQ. V gave up 4 bases and J gave up 5 bases; unmatched junction bases: 3. CDR3 loop: CASSAGTGDQPQHF. DNA of the CDR3: TGCGCCAGCAGCGCCGGGACAGGGGATCAGCCCCAGCATTTT.

With regard to this clone: This specimen includes other DNA sequences encoding the same CDR3. The chain employs TRBV30 and TRBJ1-2; D is undetermined. The CDR3 contains 12 residues. The V gene lost 0 bases and the J gene lost 8 bases, with 10 bases spanning the gap. From germline, CDR1 is GTSNPN and CDR2 SVGIG (reference sequence). CDR3 nucleotides: TGTGCCTGGAGTGTACTCGGCGGGGGCTACACCTTC. This codes for CAWSVLGGGYTF.

The chain carries TRBV29-1 and TRBJ1-4; no clear D. Per germline, CDR1 SQVTM and CDR2 ANQGSEA. Trimming took 6 bases from V and 7 from J, leaving 12 bases between them. The CDR3 is 12 residues long. The CDR3 sequence: CSVWGAGEKLFF. The CDR3 nucleotides read TGCAGCGTCTGGGGAGCCGGTGAAAAACTGTTTTTT. Supplemented by reference TRBV29-1 and TRBJ1-4, the full variable domain reads SAVISQKPSRDICQRGTSLTIQCQVDSQVTMMFWYRQQPGQSLTLIATANQGSEATYESGFVIDKFPISRPNLTFSTLTVSNMSPEDSSIYLCSVWGAGEKLFFGSGTQLSVL.

The gene calls are TRBV27 and TRBJ1-4; possible D gene TRBD1, 5 bases. This CDR3 is built from 14 residues. The V gene's germline CDR1 is MNHEY and CDR2 SMNVEV (reference sequence). Trimming left V 7 bases short and J 7 bases short, with 16 bases between. The CDR3 protein is CASTKPGGGEKLFF. The CDR3 bases are TGTGCCAGCACCAAGCCCGGGGGTGGTGAAAAACTGTTTTTT.

The rearrangement links TRBV3-1 (or the pseudogene TRBV3-2) to TRBJ2-3; 11 positions match TRBD2. Germline loops: CDR1 LGHDT, CDR2 YNNKEL (reference sequence). V dropped 2 bases and J dropped 4; count of bases not matched to a gene: 8. The CDR3 sequence is 17 residues long. Here the CDR3 DNA reads TGTGCCAGCAGCCAACACACCACTAGCGGGAGCTCAGATACGCAGTATTTT. The encoded protein is CASSQHTTSGSSDTQYF.

The gene calls are TRBV5-6 and TRBJ2-5; TRBD2 matches 8 bases. The germline gives CDR1 SGHDT, CDR2 YYEEEE. V was clipped by 3 bases and J by 4 bases; unmatched bases: 2. This CDR3 spans 13 amino acids. The CDR3 DNA reads as TGTGCCAGCAGCTGGGGGACTAGAGAGACCCAGTACTTC. Residues: CASSWGTRETQYF.

This chain connects TRBV5-1 to TRBJ2-5, with 10 positions matching TRBD2. This CDR3 has 15 amino acids. CDR1 and CDR2 (germline): SGHRS, YFSETQ. V gave up 1 base and J gave up 1 base; unmatched junction bases: 1. The DNA of the CDR3 is TGCGCCAGCAGCTTGACTAGCGGGACCCAAGAGACCCAGTACTTC. It is translated as CASSLTSGTQETQYF.

This chain connects TRBV5-1 to TRBJ2-1, with 13 bases that match TRBD2. In germline, CDR1 is SGHRS, CDR2 YFSETQ. The CDR3 is 21 amino acids. J lost 5 bases, V lost 0 bases, and 17 bases had no gene match. The chain's CDR3 is CASSLGTRRARTSGSDNEQFF. The CDR3 DNA follows: TGCGCCAGCAGCTTGGGAACCCGTCGAGCCCGGACTAGCGGGAGCGACAATGAGCAGTTCTTC.

The chain is built from TRBV9 and TRBJ2-3; the match to TRBD2 covers 16 bases. Trimming at V came to 0 bases and at J to 4 bases, leaving 8 bases not matched to a gene. Germline assignment: CDR1 SGDLS and CDR2 YYNGEE. The CDR3 consists of 19 residues. CDR3 coding DNA: TGTGCCAGCAGCGTAGCTGCCGGGACTAGCGGGAGGGTGGCAGATACGCAGTATTTT. Its translation: CASSVAAGTSGRVADTQYF.

V is TRBV10-3 and J is TRBJ2-3; TRBD1 might be the D (7 bases). V lost 6 bases, J lost 2 bases, and 15 bases lay in between. Germline V gene data show CDR1 as ENHRY and CDR2 as SYGVKD. The CDR3 is 15 amino acids. The CDR3 here is CAIRATGDSTDTQYF. CDR3 nucleotide sequence: TGTGCCATCAGAGCCACAGGGGACTCCACAGATACGCAGTATTTT.

The V call is TRBV6-5, the J call TRBJ1-2; D is uncertain. The ends were cut back, 4 bases at V and 6 bases at J, with 18 bases in the middle. The CDR3 loop spans 15 amino acids. Germline V gene data show CDR1 as MNHEY and CDR2 as SVGAGI. The CDR3 here is CASSLSSREVNGYTF. The CDR3 coding sequence is TGTGCCAGCAGTTTATCGTCGAGAGAAGTAAATGGCTACACCTTC.

This clone was seen a single time. The CDR3 spells CASGSGRTNTGELFF. In DNA form, the CDR3 reads TGTGCCAGCGGAAGCGGGAGGACCAACACCGGGGAGCTGTTTTTT. The rearrangement links TRBV7-8 to TRBJ2-2; 9 bases fit TRBD2. CDR3 length equals 15 residues. The V gene end was trimmed by 8 bases and the J gene end by 2 bases; junction bases not matched to a gene: 6. Germline-derived CDR1 and CDR2 are SGHVS and FQNEAQ.

The rearrangement links TRBV6-6 to TRBJ2-1, with 7 bases identical to TRBD2. This CDR3 has 16 residues. Trimming at V came to 5 bases and at J to 0 bases, leaving 7 bases not matched to a gene. CDR1 and CDR2 from the germline V gene are MNHNY and SVGAGI (reference sequence). This CDR3 is CASSTSATGSYNEQFF. CDR3 nucleotide sequence: TGTGCCAGCAGTACTAGCGCCACCGGCTCCTACAATGAGCAGTTCTTC.

The chain recombines TRBV7-3 with TRBJ2-1; weak D call: TRBD2 (5 bases). The CDR3 consists of 13 residues. V shed 8 bases and J shed 2 bases, with 10 bases lying between them. The V gene's germline CDR1 is SGHTA and CDR2 FQGTGA. CDR3 nucleotides: TGTGCCAGCTCAAGCGGTGCCTACAATGAGCAGTTCTTC. Amino acid sequence: CASSSGAYNEQFF.

The gene calls are TRBV9 and TRBJ2-2; 7 bases are a match to TRBD2. Germline CDR1 and CDR2: SGDLS and YYNGEE. Unmatched junction bases numbered 1, after V lost 4 bases and J lost 4 bases. The CDR3 contains 13 residues. In DNA form, the CDR3 reads TGTGCCAGCAGCCCGGGGGGCACCGGGGAGCTGTTTTTT. The encoded protein is CASSPGGTGELFF. Combining the CDR3 with reference TRBV9 and TRBJ2-2 gives the whole variable domain DSGVTQTPKHLITATGQRVTLRCSPRSGDLSVYWYQQSLDQGLQFLIQYYNGEERAKGNILERFSAQQFPDLHSELNLSSLELGDSALYFCASSPGGTGELFFGEGSRLTVL.

The chain uses TRBV7-2 and TRBJ2-5; 8 nucleotides agree with TRBD2. Germline trimming cut 3 bases from V and 5 bases from J; bases unmatched to any gene: 14. The CDR3 is 17 residues long. Germline loops: CDR1 SGHTA, CDR2 FQGNSA. The CDR3 region has the DNA TGTGCCAGCAGCTTGGGGCAGAGGGGACTAGACGGCGAGACCCAGTACTTC. This codes for CASSLGQRGLDGETQYF.

The chain joins TRBV21-1 to TRBJ2-1; the table assigns TRBD2, which was not confirmed against the DNA. TRBV21-1 is deemed a pseudogene. The CDR3 covers 19 residues. The CDR3 loop reads CASSTGTSGHRVGYNEQFF. The CDR3 nucleotides read TGTGCCAGCAGCACCGGGACTAGCGGGCACCGAGTCGGGTACAATGAGCAGTTCTTC.

The CDR3 protein is CASSGKGTASYNEQFF. As DNA, the CDR3 is TGTGCCAGCAGTGGCAAGGGGACAGCTTCCTACAATGAGCAGTTCTTC. The gene calls are TRBV6-4 and TRBJ2-1; 7 bases agree with TRBD1. CDR3 length: 16 amino acids. Germline-derived CDR1 and CDR2 are MRHNA and SNTAGT. V was pared by 4 bases and J by 1 base, with 7 bases of the junction left unmatched.

The rearrangement uses TRBV19 and TRBJ2-1, with 7 bases aligning to TRBD1. Germline lookup yields CDR1 LNHDA and CDR2 SQIVND (reference sequence). The length of the CDR3 is 17 residues. Losses at the gene ends were 1 base for V and 0 bases for J; bases not matched to a gene: 6. CDR3 DNA sequence: TGTGCCAGTAGTATAGGGCCCAGGGGGAGCTCCTACAATGAGCAGTTCTTC. It codes for CASSIGPRGSSYNEQFF.

The chain couples TRBV3-1 (or the pseudogene TRBV3-2) to TRBJ2-7; TRBD1 aligns across 9 bases. With 1 base clipped from V and 2 bases from J, the junction kept 3 bases outside the gene matches. This CDR3 has 15 amino acids. Germline lookup yields CDR1 LGHDT and CDR2 YNNKEL (reference sequence). The CDR3 reads CASSQGQGVPYEQYF. In nucleotides, the CDR3 is TGTGCCAGCAGCCAAGGACAGGGGGTCCCCTACGAGCAGTACTTC.

This chain links TRBV7-2 with TRBJ1-2, with D maybe TRBD1 (5 bases). There are 16 residues in the CDR3. Trimming stripped 3 bases from V and 2 bases from J, with 16 bases between. Germline V gives CDR1 SGHTA, CDR2 FQGNSA. CDR3 sequence reads: CASSLASRVANYGYTF. CDR3 in DNA: TGTGCCAGCAGCTTGGCCTCCAGGGTTGCCAACTATGGCTACACCTTC.

The V gene is TRBV7-3, the J gene TRBJ1-6; 9 nucleotides agree with TRBD1. CDR1 is SGHTA and CDR2 is FQGTGA in the germline V gene. After removal of 2 bases from V and 6 bases from J, the junction contained 2 bases not matched to a gene. The CDR3 runs 15 residues. The CDR3, as DNA: TGTGCCAGCAGCTTAGGGGACAGGGTTAATTCACCCCTCCACTTT. Translating gives CASSLGDRVNSPLHF. Combining the CDR3 with reference TRBV7-3 and TRBJ1-6 gives the whole variable domain GAGVSQTPSNKVTEKGKYVELRCDPISGHTALYWYRQSLGQGPEFLIYFQGTGAADDSGLPNDRFFAVRPEGSVSTLKIQRTERGDSAVYLCASSLGDRVNSPLHFGNGTRLTVT.

This chain joins TRBV10-3 and TRBJ1-5, with D tentatively TRBD1 (5 bases). CDR3 length: 13 residues. The germline gives CDR1 ENHRY, CDR2 SYGVKD. V shed 6 bases and J shed 6 bases, with 12 bases lying between them. CDR3 residues: CAIRPREGQPQHF. Here the CDR3 DNA reads TGTGCCATCAGGCCCAGGGAGGGTCAGCCCCAGCATTTT.

The chain joins TRBV5-1 to TRBJ1-1, with D tentatively TRBD1 (5 bases). This CDR3 is 14 amino acids long. From germline, CDR1 is SGHRS and CDR2 YFSETQ. Deletions cut 4 bases from V and 0 bases from J, with 10 bases between. The CDR3 DNA follows: TGCGCCAGCAGCCCAGGACACATGAACACTGAAGCTTTCTTT. Its protein product is CASSPGHMNTEAFF.

The gene calls are TRBV4-2 and TRBJ1-5; D possibly corresponds to TRBD1 (5 bases). Germline values: CDR1 LGHNA, CDR2 YNFKEQ. Trimming removed 4 bases from V and 2 bases from J, with 15 bases in between. The length of the CDR3 is 16 residues. For the CDR3, the DNA is TGTGCCAGCAGCCCCACCGGGGGGGGAGGCAATCAGCCCCAGCATTTT. Translated, it gives CASSPTGGGGNQPQHF.

The gene calls are TRBV6-5 and TRBJ2-1; 14 bases agree with TRBD2. The CDR3 is 16 residues long. V dropped 4 bases and J dropped 12; count of bases not matched to a gene: 11. Per the germline V gene, CDR1 is MNHEY and CDR2 is SVGAGI. The CDR3 DNA follows: TGTGCCAGCAGTTCCGGGACTAGCGGGAGACGGGGTGTGCAGTTCTTC. It yields the protein CASSSGTSGRRGVQFF.

The rearrangement joins TRBV28 to TRBJ1-1; D is unresolved. The CDR3 has 13 amino acids. Trimming pared 2 bases from V and 8 bases from J, leaving 12 bases between. Germline values: CDR1 MDHEN, CDR2 SYDVKM. This CDR3 is CASSLGEGLEAFF. CDR3 in DNA: TGTGCCAGCAGTTTAGGTGAGGGCCTCGAAGCTTTCTTT. Together with reference TRBV28 and TRBJ1-1, the CDR3 gives the full variable domain: DVKVTQSSRYLVKRTGEKVFLECVQDMDHENMFWYRQDPGLGLRLIYFSYDVKMKEKGDIPEGYSVSREKKERFSLILESASTNQTSMYLCASSLGEGLEAFFGQGTRLTVV.

The chain employs TRBV6-2 or TRBV6-3 and TRBJ2-3; D not resolved. CDR1 and CDR2 from the germline V gene are MNHEY and SVGEGT. V lost 0 bases and J 2 bases, leaving 6 bases between the germline ends. The length of the CDR3 is 14 residues. DNA for the CDR3: TGTGCCAGCAGTTACTCGGCCTTCACAGATACGCAGTATTTT. Its translation: CASSYSAFTDTQYF.

This clone appeared a single time. The chain employs TRBV6-4 and TRBJ2-2; possible D gene TRBD2, 5 bases. This CDR3 has 12 amino acids. Per the germline V gene, CDR1 is MRHNA and CDR2 is SNTAGT. The V end was cut by 6 bases, the J end by 5 bases, with 7 bases between. The CDR3 DNA is TGTGCCAGCAGCCGGGGTACCGGGGAGCTGTTTTTT. As protein: CASSRGTGELFF.